This T cell receptor (beta chain) was obtained from a study of blood T cell repertoires in COVID-19. Study details: COVID-19 samples, acute and convalescent, were from the United States, Italy and Spain.

Participant ages covered about 18 to 89 years across 25 or so US areas. Profiled with immunoSEQ multiplex PCR; TCRdb holds only in-frame clones, not every one. The sample shows about 310,000 clones, 85% to 90% of them seen only once. Germline trimming cut 8 bases from V and 6 bases from J; bases unmatched to any gene: 9. The CDR3 runs 14 residues. The V gene's germline CDR1 is LNHDA and CDR2 SQIVND (reference sequence). The sequence was collected from a woman under 40 who had recovered from COVID-19. The rearrangement links TRBV19 to TRBJ2-5; 10 nucleotides match TRBD2. Sequencing was carried out using PBMCs or T cells enriched from blood (not recorded which). CDR3 loop: CASQSGTSVKTQYF. Written as DNA, the CDR3 is TGTGCCAGTCAGTCAGGGACTAGCGTTAAGACCCAGTACTTC.